In this sample, the clone carrying this T cell receptor (beta chain) turned up a few times. The sample belongs to a study of T cells in Graves' hyperthyroidism and ophthalmopathy. RNA transcripts were the template for amplifying TCR beta CDR3 regions. TCR CDR3 regions were first amplified by RT-PCR with HTBI primers. TCRdb ran MiXCR on the multiplex PCR reads and lists one entry per CDR3 protein. The sample consists of under 450,000 distinct CDR3 sequences, about 15% of them appearing once. The receptor was derived from a young woman with Graves' hyperthyroidism that later progressed to Graves' ophthalmopathy. The sequencing input was blood.

The CDR3 DNA reads TGTGCCAGCAGCTCGCCCGGAACTAGCGGGAGGACTAGCACAGATACGCAGTATTTT. As protein: CASSSPGTSGRTSTDTQYF. This sequence joins TRBV7-9 and TRBJ2-3; 12 bases map to TRBD2. The V gene end was trimmed by 4 bases and the J gene end by 0 bases; junction bases not matched to a gene: 11. Germline CDR1 and CDR2: SEHNR and FQNEAQ (reference sequence). This CDR3 is built from 19 residues.